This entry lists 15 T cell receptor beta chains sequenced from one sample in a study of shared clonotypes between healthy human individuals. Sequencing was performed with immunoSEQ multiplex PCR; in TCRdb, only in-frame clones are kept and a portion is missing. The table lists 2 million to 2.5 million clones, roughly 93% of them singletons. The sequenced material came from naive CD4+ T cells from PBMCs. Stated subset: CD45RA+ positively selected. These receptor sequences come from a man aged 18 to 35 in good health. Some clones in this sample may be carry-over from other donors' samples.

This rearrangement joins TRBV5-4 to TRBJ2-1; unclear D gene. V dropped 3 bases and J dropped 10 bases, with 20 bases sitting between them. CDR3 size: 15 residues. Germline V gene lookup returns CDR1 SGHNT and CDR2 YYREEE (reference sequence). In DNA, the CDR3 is TGTGCCAGCAGCTCCACTACCCACGGGTCGTCGGAGCAGTTCTTC. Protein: CASSSTTHGSSEQFF.

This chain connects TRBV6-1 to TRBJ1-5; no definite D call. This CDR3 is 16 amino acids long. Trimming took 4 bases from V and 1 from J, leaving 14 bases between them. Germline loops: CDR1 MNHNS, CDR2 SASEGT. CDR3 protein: CASSGRTGLSNQPQHF. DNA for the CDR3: TGTGCCAGCAGTGGTCGGACGGGTCTGAGCAATCAGCCCCAGCATTTT.

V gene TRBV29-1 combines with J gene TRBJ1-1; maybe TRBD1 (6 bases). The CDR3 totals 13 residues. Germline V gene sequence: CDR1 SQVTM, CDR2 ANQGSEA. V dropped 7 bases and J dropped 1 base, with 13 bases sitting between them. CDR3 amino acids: CSGRGQWNTEAFF. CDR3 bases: TGCAGCGGGCGGGGACAATGGAACACTGAAGCTTTCTTT.

CDR3 DNA: TGTGCCAGCAGCGTAGGAAGGGAATCTAACTATGGCTACACCTTC. Its translation is CASSVGRESNYGYTF. The genes are TRBV9 and TRBJ1-2; D remains ambiguous. The CDR3 is made up of 15 amino acids. Per germline, CDR1 SGDLS and CDR2 YYNGEE. The V gene lost 0 bases and the J gene lost 0 bases, with 9 bases spanning the gap.

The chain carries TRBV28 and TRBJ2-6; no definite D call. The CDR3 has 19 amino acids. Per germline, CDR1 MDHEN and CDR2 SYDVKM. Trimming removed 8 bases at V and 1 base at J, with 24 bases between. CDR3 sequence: CASRRLRQRLTSGANVLTF. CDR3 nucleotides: TGTGCCAGCCGCCGCCTCAGGCAGCGTTTAACTTCTGGGGCCAACGTCCTGACTTTC.

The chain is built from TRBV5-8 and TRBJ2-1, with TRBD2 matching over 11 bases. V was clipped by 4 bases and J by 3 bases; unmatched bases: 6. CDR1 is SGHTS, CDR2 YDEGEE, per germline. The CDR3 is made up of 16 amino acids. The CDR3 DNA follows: TGTGCCAGCAGCCCATTTAGCGGGAGGGTCTACAATGAGCAGTTCTTC. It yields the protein CASSPFSGRVYNEQFF.

In DNA form, the CDR3 reads TGTGCCAGCAGACCAGGACCCAATCAGCCCCAGCATTTT. Translating gives CASRPGPNQPQHF. The V gene is TRBV7-2, the J gene TRBJ1-5; D unclear. This CDR3 spans 13 amino acids. Trimming left V 6 bases short and J 3 bases short, with 9 bases between. CDR1 and CDR2 from the germline V gene are SGHTA and FQGNSA. Full variable domain (missing parts from reference TRBV7-2 and TRBJ1-5): GAGVSQSPSNKVTEKGKDVELRCDPISGHTALYWYRQSLGQGLEFLIYFQGNSAPDKSGLPSDRFSAERTGGSVSTLTIQRTQQEDSAVYLCASRPGPNQPQHFGDGTRLSIL.

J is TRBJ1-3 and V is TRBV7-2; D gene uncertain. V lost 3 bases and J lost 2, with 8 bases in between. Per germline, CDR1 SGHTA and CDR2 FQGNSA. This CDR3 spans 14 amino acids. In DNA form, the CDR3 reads TGTGCCAGCAGCTTGGATGGGGCTGGAAACACCATATATTTT. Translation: CASSLDGAGNTIYF. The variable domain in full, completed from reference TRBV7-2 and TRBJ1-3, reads GAGVSQSPSNKVTEKGKDVELRCDPISGHTALYWYRQSLGQGLEFLIYFQGNSAPDKSGLPSDRFSAERTGGSVSTLTIQRTQQEDSAVYLCASSLDGAGNTIYFGEGSWLTVV.

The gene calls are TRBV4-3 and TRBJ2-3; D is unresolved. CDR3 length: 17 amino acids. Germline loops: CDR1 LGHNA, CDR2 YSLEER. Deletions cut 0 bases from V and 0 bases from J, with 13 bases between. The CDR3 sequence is CASSQDLDRWSTDTQYF. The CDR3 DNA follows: TGCGCCAGCAGCCAAGATCTGGACCGTTGGAGCACAGATACGCAGTATTTT.

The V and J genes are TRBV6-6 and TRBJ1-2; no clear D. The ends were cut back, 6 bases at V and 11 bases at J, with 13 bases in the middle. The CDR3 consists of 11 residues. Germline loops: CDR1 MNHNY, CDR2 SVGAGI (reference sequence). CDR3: CASSQLGLYTF. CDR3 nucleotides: TGTGCCAGCAGCCAGCTCGGACTTTACACCTTC.

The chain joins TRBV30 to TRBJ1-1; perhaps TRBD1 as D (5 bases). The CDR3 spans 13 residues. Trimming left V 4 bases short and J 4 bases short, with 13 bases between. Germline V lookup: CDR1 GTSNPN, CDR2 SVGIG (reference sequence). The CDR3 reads CAWKGRDGTEAFF. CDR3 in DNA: TGTGCCTGGAAGGGCAGGGATGGCACTGAAGCTTTCTTT.

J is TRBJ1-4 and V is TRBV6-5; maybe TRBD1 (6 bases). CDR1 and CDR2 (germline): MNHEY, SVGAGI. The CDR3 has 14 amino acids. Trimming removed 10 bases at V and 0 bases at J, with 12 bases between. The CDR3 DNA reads TGTGCCACCAGACAGGAACCAACTAATGAAAAACTGTTTTTT. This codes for CATRQEPTNEKLFF.

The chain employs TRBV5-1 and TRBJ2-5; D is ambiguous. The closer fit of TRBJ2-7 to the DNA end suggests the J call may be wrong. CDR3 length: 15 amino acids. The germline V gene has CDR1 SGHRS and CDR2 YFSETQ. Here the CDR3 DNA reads TGCGCCAGCAGCTTGGCCCAGCAAGGAACCTACGAGCAGTACTTC. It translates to CASSLAQQGTYEQYF.

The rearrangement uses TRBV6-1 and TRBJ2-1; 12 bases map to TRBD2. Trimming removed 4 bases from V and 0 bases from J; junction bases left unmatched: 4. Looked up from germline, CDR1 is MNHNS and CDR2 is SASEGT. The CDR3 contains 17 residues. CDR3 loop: CASSGTSGTSSYNEQFF. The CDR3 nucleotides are TGTGCCAGCAGTGGGACTAGCGGGACAAGCTCCTACAATGAGCAGTTCTTC.

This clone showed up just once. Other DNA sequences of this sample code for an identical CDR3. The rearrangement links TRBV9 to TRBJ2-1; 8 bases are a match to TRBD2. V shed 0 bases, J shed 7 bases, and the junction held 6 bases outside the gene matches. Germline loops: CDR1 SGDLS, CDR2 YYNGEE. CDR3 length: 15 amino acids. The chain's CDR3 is CASSVAGGPLNEQFF. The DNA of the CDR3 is TGTGCCAGCAGCGTAGCGGGAGGGCCGCTTAATGAGCAGTTCTTC.